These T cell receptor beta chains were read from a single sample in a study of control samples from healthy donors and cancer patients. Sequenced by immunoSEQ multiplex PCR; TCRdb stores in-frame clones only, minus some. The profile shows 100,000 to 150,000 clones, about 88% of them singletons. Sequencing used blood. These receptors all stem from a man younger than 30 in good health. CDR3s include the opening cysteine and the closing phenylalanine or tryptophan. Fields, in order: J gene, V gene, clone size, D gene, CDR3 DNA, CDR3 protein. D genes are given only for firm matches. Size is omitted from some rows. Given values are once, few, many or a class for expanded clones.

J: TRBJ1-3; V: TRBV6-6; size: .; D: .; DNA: TGTGCCAGCAGTGAGGCTGGAAACACCATATATTTT; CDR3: CASSEAGNTIYF
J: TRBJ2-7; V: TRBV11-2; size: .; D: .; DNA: TGTGCCAGCAGCCAGGATCCGGCGGGGCGGGAGCAGTACTTC; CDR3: CASSQDPAGREQYF
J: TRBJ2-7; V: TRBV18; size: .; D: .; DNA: TGTGCCAGCTCACTATGGGACGGTGCCAGCTCCTACGAGCAGTACTTC; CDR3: CASSLWDGASSYEQYF
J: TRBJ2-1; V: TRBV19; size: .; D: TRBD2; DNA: TGTGCCAGTAGTATAGAGGGTAGCGGGAGCTTATTGAATGAGCAGTTCTTC; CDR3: CASSIEGSGSLLNEQFF
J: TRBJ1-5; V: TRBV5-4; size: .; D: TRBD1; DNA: TGTGCCAGCAGCATATACCGGGACAGGGCAAATCAGCCCCAGCATTTT; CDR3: CASSIYRDRANQPQHF
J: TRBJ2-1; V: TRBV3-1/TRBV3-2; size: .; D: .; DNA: TGTGCCAGCAGCCAAGGAGTAGGGGACCCCATGGGGTTCTTC; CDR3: CASSQGVGDPMGFF
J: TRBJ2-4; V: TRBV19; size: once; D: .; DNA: TGTGCCAGTAAGGATCTAGCCAAAAACATTCAGTACTTC; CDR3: CASKDLAKNIQYF
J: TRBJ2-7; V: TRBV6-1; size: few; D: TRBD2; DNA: TGTGCCAGCAGTGAGTATAGCGGGAGAGGGGAGCAGTACTTC; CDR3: CASSEYSGRGEQYF
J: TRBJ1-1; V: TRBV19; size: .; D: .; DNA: TGTGCCAGTACCATCGGACTGGTAACGAACACTGAAGCTTTCTTT; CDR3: CASTIGLVTNTEAFF
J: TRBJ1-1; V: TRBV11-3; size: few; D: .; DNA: TGTGCCAGCAGCTTAGACCGGGCCGGGACTGAAGCTTTCTTT; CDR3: CASSLDRAGTEAFF
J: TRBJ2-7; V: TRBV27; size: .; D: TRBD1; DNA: TGTGCCAGCAGATCTAGGACAGGGTCGTTCGACGAGCAGTACTTC; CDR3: CASRSRTGSFDEQYF
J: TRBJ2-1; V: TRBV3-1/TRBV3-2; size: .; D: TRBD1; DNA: TGTGCCAGCAGCACCCGGACAGGGTGGCATGAGCAGTTCTTC; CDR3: CASSTRTGWHEQFF
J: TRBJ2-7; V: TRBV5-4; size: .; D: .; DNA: TGTGCCAGCAGCCCAAGACAGGAATACGAGCAGTACTTC; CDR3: CASSPRQEYEQYF
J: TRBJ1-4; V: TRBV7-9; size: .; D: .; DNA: TGTGCCAGCAGCTCAACAGGGAACCAACTGTTTTTT; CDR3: CASSSTGNQLFF
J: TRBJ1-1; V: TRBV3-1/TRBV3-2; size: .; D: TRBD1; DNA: TGTGCCAGCAGCCGAGGGACAGCCCTCATCACTGAAGCTTTCTTT; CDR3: CASSRGTALITEAFF
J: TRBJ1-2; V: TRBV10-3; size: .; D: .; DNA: TGTGCCATCAGTGAGATCCCGGACAGCAACTATGGCTACACCTTC; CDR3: CAISEIPDSNYGYTF
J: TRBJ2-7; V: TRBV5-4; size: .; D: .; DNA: TGTGCCAGCAGCTTGAAAGGGGGGTCTACCTACGAGCAGTACTTC; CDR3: CASSLKGGSTYEQYF
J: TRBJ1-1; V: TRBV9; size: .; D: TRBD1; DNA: TGTGCCAGCAGCGTAACAGGGGATCCAGATATGGAAGCTTTCTTT; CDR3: CASSVTGDPDMEAFF
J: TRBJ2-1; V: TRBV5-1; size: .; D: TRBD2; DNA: TGCGCCAGCAGCTTGGGCGGGAGTGGGCCTTACAATGAGCAGTTCTTC; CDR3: CASSLGGSGPYNEQFF
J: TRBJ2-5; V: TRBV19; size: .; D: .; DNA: TGTGCCAGTAGTGGGAGTGAGGTCAGGGAGGAGACCCAGTACTTC; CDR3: CASSGSEVREETQYF
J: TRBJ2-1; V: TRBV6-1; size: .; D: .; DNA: TGTGCCAGCAGCTACGTAGTTTCCGCCTACAATGAGCAGTTCTTC; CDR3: CASSYVVSAYNEQFF
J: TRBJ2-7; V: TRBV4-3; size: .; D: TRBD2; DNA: TGCGCCAGCAGCCAGGACAGACTAGCGCCAAATAACTACGAGCAGTACTTC; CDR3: CASSQDRLAPNNYEQYF
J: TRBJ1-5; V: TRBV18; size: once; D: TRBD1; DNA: TGTGCCAGCTCACCACAACAGGGGGTCAGTCAGCCCCAGCATTTT; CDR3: CASSPQQGVSQPQHF
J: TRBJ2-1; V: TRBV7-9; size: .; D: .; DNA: TGTGCCAGCAGCTTGACGGGTAATGAGCAGTTCTTC; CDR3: CASSLTGNEQFF
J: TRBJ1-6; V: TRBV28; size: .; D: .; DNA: TGTGCCAGCAGTTTAAGGCACGATAATTCACCCCTCCACTTT; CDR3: CASSLRHDNSPLHF
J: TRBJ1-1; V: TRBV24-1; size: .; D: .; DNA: TGTGCCACCACAAACAACCAGAACACTGAAGCTTTCTTT; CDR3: CATTNNQNTEAFF
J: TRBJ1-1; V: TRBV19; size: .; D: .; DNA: TGTGCCAGTAGTACTACCTCGACAGTGAAAGCTTTCTTT; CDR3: CASSTTSTVKAFF
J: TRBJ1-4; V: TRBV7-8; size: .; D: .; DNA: TGTGCCAGCAGCCGAGGGCGGGTTAATGAAAAACTGTTTTTT; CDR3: CASSRGRVNEKLFF
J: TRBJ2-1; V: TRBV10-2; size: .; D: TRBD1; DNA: TGCGCCAGCAGTGACCCGGGACAGGGCGGCAACAATGAGCAGTTCTTC; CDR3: CASSDPGQGGNNEQFF
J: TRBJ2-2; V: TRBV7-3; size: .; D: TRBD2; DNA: TGTGCCAGCAGCCTCGGGGGGGGACCCCCTCCCGGGGAGCTGTTTTTT; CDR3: CASSLGGGPPPGELFF
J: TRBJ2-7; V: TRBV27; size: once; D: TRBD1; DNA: TGTGCCAGCAGTTCGCAGAACAGGGGGCGAGCCTACGAGCAGTACTTC; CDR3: CASSSQNRGRAYEQYF
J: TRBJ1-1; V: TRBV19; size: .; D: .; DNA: TGTGCCAGTAGTATGACAGGATCGGGGAACACTGAAGCTTTCTTT; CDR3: CASSMTGSGNTEAFF
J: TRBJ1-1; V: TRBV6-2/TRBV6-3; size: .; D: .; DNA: TGTGCCAGCAGCGAGGGACATTTGAACACTGAAGCTTTCTTT; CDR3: CASSEGHLNTEAFF
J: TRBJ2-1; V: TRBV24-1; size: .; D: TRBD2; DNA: TGTGCCACCAGTGAGACTAGCGGGAGCTCCTACAATGAGCAGTTCTTC; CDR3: CATSETSGSSYNEQFF
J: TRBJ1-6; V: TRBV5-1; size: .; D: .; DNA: TGCGCCAGCAGCGCAACGGCAAGCTCCTATAATTCACCCCTCCACTTT; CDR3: CASSATASSYNSPLHF
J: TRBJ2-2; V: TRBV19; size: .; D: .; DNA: TGTGCCAGTAGTACACAGGGTACCAACGGGGAGCTGTTTTTT; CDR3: CASSTQGTNGELFF
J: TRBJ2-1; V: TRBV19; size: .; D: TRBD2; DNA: TGTGCCACAAAGATCGCGGGAGGGCGGGTTGAGCAGTTCTTC; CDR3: CATKIAGGRVEQFF
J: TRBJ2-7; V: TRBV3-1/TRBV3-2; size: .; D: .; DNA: TGTGCCAGCAGCCTACCCGGACAGTTCTACGAGCAGTACTTC; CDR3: CASSLPGQFYEQYF
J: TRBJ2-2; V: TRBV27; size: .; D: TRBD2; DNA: TGTGCCAGCAGTTCTCTAGCGGGAATCGGCGGGGAGCTGTTTTTT; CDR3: CASSSLAGIGGELFF
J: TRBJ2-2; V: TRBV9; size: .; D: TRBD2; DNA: TGTGCCAGCAGCATCCCCTCCGAAGGTAGGGGAGTGCTAGCGGGAGAAACCGGGGAGCTGTTTTTT; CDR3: CASSIPSEGRGVLAGETGELFF
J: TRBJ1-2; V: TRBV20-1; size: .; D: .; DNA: TGCAGTGTTCCGGGGACGGATGGCTACACCTTC; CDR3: CSVPGTDGYTF
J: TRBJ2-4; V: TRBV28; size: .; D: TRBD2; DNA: TGTGCCAGCATCTCCCCTCGGGGGGGCGTACGTAACATTCAGTACTTC; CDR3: CASISPRGGVRNIQYF
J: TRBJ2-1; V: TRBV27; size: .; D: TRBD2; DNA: TGTGCCAGCAGTTTAGCGGGAGGGCCCGATGAGCAGTTCTTC; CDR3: CASSLAGGPDEQFF
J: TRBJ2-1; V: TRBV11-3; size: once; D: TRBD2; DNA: TGTGCCAGCAGCTGGTTAGCGGGAGCCCTATACAATGAGCAGTTCTTC; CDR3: CASSWLAGALYNEQFF